A selection of T cell receptor beta chains follows, all from one sample in a study of shared clonotypes between healthy human individuals. Some clones are missing from TCRdb's copy, which holds only in-frame ones; the method was immunoSEQ multiplex PCR. The sample records 2 million to 2.5 million clones, more than 85% being singletons. What was sequenced was naive CD4+ T cells from PBMCs. Receptors were obtained from a man in his late teens or twenties in good health. Some clones in this sample may be carry-over from other donors' samples. CDR3s include the opening cysteine and the closing phenylalanine or tryptophan. A D gene is named only where the DNA matches it firmly. Size is stated for part of the rows, as once, few or many counts, or as a class when the clone is expanded.

CDR3 length	D gene	V gene	J gene	clone size	CDR3 protein	CDR3 DNA
15	.	TRBV21-1	TRBJ2-3	.	CASSKEWTRSDTQYF	TGTGCCAGCAGCAAAGAATGGACTAGGTCAGATACGCAGTATTTT
11	.	TRBV29-1	TRBJ1-2	.	CSVPANRGYTF	TGCAGCGTGCCGGCCAACCGCGGCTACACCTTC
13	.	TRBV4-3	TRBJ2-3	once	CASSPSHTDTQYF	TGCGCCAGCAGCCCCTCCCACACAGATACGCAGTATTTT
16	TRBD2	TRBV7-3	TRBJ2-1	.	CASSLRGGRTHNEQFF	TGTGCCAGCAGTCTCAGAGGCGGGAGGACCCACAATGAGCAGTTCTTC
13	TRBD1	TRBV19	TRBJ1-5	.	CASTATGFEPQHF	TGTGCCAGTACCGCGACAGGGTTTGAGCCCCAGCATTTT
15	.	TRBV11-2	TRBJ2-1	.	CASSSIGRHANEQFF	TGTGCCAGCAGTTCCATTGGGCGTCACGCAAATGAGCAGTTCTTC
14	.	TRBV10-3	TRBJ1-1	.	CAIGETRQDTEAFF	TGTGCCATCGGGGAAACTAGACAGGACACTGAAGCTTTCTTT
12	.	TRBV2	TRBJ2-7	few	CASSQNGAEQYF	TGTGCCAGCAGTCAGAACGGGGCTGAGCAGTACTTC
16	.	TRBV7-6	TRBJ2-3	.	CASSLAPTGFADTQYF	TGTGCCAGCAGCTTAGCCCCTACAGGGTTTGCAGATACGCAGTATTTT
17	.	TRBV5-8	TRBJ1-5	.	CASSLVRGSQFNQPQHF	TGTGCCAGCAGCTTGGTACGCGGCAGTCAATTCAATCAGCCCCAGCATTTT
15	TRBD1	TRBV27	TRBJ1-1	.	CASSLGTGWPTEAFF	TGTGCCAGCAGTTTAGGGACAGGTTGGCCAACTGAAGCTTTCTTT
17	.	TRBV28	TRBJ2-5	.	CASSPYRGLGGQQTQYF	TGTGCCAGCAGTCCTTATAGGGGTTTAGGTGGCCAACAGACCCAGTACTTC
13	.	TRBV6-6	TRBJ1-1	.	CASSQVQGTEAFF	TGTGCCAGCAGCCAGGTACAGGGAACTGAAGCTTTCTTT
17	.	TRBV11-2	TRBJ1-3	.	CASSLRTKSSSGNTIYF	TGTGCCAGCAGCTTAAGGACAAAAAGCAGCTCTGGAAACACCATATATTTT
15	.	TRBV7-4	TRBJ2-7	.	CASSLPTGVTYEQYF	TGTGCCAGCAGCTTACCGACAGGAGTTACCTACGAGCAGTACTTC